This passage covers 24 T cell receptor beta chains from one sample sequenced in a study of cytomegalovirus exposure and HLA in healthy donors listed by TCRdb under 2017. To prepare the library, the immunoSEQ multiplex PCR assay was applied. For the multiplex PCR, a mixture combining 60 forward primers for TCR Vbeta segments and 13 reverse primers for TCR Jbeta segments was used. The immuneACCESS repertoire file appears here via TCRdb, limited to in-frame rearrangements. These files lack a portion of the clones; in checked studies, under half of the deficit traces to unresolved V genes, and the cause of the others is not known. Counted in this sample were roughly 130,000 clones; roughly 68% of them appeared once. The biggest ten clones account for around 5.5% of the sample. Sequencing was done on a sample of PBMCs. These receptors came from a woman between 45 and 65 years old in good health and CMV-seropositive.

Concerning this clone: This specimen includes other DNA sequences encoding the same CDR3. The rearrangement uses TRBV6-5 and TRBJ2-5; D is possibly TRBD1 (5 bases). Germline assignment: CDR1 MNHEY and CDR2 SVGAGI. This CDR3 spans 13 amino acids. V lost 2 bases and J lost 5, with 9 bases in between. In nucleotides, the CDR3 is TGTGCCAGCAGTTACAGGGGTGGGGAGACCCAGTACTTC. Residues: CASSYRGGETQYF.

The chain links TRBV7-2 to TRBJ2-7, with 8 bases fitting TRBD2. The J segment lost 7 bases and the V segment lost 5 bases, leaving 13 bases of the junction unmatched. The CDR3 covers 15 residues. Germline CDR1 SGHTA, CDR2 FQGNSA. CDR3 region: CASSLGAGGYDEQYF. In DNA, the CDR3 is TGTGCCAGCAGCCTGGGGGCGGGGGGCTATGATGAGCAGTACTTC.

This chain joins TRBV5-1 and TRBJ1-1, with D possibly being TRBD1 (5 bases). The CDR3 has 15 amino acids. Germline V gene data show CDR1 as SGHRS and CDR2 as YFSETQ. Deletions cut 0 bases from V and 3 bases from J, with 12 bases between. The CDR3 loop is CASSLARGSDTEAFF. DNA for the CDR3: TGCGCCAGCAGCTTGGCCCGGGGGTCGGACACTGAAGCTTTCTTT.

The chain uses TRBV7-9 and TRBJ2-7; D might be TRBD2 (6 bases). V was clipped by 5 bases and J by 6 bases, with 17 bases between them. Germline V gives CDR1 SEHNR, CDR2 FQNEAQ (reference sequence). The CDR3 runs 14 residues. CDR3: CASSGREKRSEQYF. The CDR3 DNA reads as TGTGCCAGCAGCGGGCGGGAAAAGAGGTCCGAGCAGTACTTC.

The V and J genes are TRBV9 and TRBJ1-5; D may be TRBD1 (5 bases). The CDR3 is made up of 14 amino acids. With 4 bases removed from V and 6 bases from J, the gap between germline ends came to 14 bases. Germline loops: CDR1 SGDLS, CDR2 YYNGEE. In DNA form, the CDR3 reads TGTGCCAGCAGCTCCGCGCAGGGTGGTCAGCCCCAGCATTTT. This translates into CASSSAQGGQPQHF.

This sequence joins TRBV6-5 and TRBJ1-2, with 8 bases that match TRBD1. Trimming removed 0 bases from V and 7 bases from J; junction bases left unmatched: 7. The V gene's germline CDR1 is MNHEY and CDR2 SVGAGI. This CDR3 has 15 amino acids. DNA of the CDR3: TGTGCCAGCAGTTACTCGAGACAGGGGATGAGTGGCTACACCTTC. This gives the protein CASSYSRQGMSGYTF.

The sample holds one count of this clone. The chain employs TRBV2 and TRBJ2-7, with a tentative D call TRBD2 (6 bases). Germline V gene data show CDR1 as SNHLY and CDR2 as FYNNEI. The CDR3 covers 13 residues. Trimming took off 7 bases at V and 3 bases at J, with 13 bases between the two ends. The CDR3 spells CASNGGVDYEQYF. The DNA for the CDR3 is TGTGCCAGCAACGGCGGGGTGGACTACGAGCAGTACTTC.

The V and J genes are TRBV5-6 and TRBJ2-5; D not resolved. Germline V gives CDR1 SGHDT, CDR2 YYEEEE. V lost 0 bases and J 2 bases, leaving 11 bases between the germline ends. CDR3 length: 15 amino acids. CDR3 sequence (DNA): TGTGCCAGCAGCTTGGAACCGGCGGTTCAAGAGACCCAGTACTTC. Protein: CASSLEPAVQETQYF.

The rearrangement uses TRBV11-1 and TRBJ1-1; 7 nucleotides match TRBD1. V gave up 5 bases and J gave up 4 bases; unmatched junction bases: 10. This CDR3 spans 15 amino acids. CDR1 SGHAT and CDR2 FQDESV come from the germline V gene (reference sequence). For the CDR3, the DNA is TGTGCCAGCAGCCCGAGCCGACAGGGCGGCACTGAAGCTTTCTTT. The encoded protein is CASSPSRQGGTEAFF.

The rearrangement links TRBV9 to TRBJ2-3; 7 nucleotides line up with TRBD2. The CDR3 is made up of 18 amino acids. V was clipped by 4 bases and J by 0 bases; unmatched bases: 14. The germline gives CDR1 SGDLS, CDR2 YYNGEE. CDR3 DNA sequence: TGTGCCAGCAGCCGGGGGGTGTCATCTACTATAAGCACAGATACGCAGTATTTT. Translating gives CASSRGVSSTISTDTQYF.

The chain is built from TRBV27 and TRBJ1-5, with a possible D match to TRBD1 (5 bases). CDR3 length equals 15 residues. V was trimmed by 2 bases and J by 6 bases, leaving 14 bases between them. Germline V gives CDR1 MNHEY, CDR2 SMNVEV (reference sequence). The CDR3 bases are TGTGCCAGCAGTTTAGGGCTTGGCAGGGCTCAGCCCCAGCATTTT. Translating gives CASSLGLGRAQPQHF.

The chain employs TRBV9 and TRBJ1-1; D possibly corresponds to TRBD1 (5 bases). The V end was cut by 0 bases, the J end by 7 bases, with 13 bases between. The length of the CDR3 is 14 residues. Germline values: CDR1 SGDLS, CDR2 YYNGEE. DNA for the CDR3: TGTGCCAGCAGCGTAGGAGGTCTTACAGGTGAAGCTTTCTTT. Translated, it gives CASSVGGLTGEAFF.

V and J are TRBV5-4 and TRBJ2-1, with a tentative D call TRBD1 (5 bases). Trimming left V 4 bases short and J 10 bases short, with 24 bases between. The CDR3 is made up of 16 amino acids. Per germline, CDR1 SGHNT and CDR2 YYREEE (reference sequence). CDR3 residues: CASSRPSGALVWEQFF. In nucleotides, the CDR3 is TGTGCCAGCAGCCGACCATCTGGGGCACTGGTGTGGGAGCAGTTCTTC.

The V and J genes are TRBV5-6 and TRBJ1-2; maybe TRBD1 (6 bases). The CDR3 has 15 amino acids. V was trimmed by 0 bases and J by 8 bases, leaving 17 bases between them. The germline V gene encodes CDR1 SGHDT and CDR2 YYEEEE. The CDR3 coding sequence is TGTGCCAGCAGCTTGGACCAGCGGGGGGCAAGGGGCTACACCTTC. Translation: CASSLDQRGARGYTF.

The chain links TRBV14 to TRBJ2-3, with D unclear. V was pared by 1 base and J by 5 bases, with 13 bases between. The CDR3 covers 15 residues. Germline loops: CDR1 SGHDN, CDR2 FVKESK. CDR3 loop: CASSQVLSSRDTQYF. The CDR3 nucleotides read TGTGCCAGCAGCCAAGTTTTGTCTTCCCGAGATACGCAGTATTTT.

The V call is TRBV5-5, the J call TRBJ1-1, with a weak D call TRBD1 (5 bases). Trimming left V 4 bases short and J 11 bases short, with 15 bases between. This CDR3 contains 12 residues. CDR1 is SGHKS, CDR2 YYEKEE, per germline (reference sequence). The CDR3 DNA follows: TGTGCCAGCAGCCCGGATGGGGGGACCGCTTTCTTT. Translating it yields CASSPDGGTAFF.

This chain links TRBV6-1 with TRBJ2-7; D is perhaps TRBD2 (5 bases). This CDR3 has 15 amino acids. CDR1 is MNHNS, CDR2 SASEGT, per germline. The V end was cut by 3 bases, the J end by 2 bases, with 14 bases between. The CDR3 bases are TGTGCCAGCAGTGATATTCGGGGTAACCCCTACGAGCAGTACTTC. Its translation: CASSDIRGNPYEQYF.

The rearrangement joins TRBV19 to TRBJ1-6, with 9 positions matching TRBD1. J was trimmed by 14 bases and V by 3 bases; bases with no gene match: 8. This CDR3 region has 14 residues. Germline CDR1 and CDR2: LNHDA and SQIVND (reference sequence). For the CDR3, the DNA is TGTGCCAGTAGTATGGGACAGGGTAAAATGGCCCTCCACTTT. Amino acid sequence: CASSMGQGKMALHF.

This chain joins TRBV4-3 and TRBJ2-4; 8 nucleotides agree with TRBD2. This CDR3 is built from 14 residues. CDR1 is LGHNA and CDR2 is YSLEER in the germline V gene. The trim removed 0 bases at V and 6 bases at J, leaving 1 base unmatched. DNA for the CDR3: TGCGCCAGCAGCCAAGACGGGAGGGGAAACATTCAGTACTTC. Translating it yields CASSQDGRGNIQYF.

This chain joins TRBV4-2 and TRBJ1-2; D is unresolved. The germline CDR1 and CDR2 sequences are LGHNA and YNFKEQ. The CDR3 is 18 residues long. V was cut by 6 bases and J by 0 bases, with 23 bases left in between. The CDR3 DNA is TGTGCCAGCAGACCCTACCAGAGTTCTCGGCGGTCTAACTATGGCTACACCTTC. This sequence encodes CASRPYQSSRRSNYGYTF.

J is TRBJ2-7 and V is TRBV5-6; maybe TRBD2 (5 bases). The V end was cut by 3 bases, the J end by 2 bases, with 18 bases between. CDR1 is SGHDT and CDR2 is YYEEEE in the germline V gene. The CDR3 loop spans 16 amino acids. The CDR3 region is CASSYSGRRSTYEQYF. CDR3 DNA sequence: TGTGCCAGCAGCTATTCTGGGCGGAGGTCCACCTACGAGCAGTACTTC. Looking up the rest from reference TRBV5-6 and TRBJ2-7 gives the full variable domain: DAGVTQSPTHLIKTRGQQVTLRCSPKSGHDTVSWYQQALGQGPQFIFQYYEEEERQRGNFPDRFSGHQFPNYSSELNVNALLLGDSALYLCASSYSGRRSTYEQYFGPGTRLTVT.

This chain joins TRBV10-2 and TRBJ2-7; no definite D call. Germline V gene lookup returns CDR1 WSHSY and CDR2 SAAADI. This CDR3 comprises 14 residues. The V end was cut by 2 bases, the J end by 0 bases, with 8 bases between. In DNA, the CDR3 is TGCGCCAGCAGTGAGGACACGAGCTCCTACGAGCAGTACTTC. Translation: CASSEDTSSYEQYF.

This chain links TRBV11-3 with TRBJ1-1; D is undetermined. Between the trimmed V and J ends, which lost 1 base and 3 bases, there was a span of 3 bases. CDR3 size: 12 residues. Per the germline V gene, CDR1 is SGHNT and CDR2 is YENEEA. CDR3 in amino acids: CASSLVDTEAFF. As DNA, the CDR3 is TGTGCCAGCAGCTTAGTCGACACTGAAGCTTTCTTT.

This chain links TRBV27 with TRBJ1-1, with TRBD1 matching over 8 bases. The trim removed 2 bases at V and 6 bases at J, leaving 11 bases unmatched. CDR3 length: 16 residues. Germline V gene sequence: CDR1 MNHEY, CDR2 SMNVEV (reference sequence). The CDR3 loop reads CASSLLDRALFAEAFF. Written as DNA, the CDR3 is TGTGCCAGCAGTTTACTGGACAGGGCATTATTCGCTGAAGCTTTCTTT.